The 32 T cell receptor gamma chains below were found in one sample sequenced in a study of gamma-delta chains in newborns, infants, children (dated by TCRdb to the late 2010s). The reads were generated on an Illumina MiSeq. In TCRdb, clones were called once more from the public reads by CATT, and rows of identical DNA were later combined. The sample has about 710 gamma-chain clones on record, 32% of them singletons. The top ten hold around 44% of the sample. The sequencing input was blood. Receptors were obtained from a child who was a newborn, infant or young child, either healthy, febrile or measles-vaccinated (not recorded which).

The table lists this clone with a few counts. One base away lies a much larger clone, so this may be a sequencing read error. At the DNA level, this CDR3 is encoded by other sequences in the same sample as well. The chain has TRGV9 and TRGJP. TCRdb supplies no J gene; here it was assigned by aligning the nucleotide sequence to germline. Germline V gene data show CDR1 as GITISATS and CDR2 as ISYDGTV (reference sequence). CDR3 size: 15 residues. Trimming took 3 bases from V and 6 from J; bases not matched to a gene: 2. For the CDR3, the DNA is TGTGCCTTGTGGGAGATAGAGTTGGGCAAAAAAATCAAGGTATTT. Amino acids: CALWEIELGKKIKVF.

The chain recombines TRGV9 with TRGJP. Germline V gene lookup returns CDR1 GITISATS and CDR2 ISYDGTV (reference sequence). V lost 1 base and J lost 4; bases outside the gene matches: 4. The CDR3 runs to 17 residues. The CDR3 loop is CALWEVAQELGKKIKVF. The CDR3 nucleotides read TGTGCCTTGTGGGAGGTCGCACAAGAGTTGGGCAAAAAAATCAAGGTATTT.

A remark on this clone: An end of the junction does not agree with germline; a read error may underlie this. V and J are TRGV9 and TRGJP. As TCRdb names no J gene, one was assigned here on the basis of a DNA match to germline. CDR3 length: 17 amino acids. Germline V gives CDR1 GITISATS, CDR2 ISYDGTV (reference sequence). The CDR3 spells CASWEVAQELGKKIKVF. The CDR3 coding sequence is TGTGCCTCGTGGGAGGTCGCACAAGAGTTGGGCAAAAAAATCAAGGTATTT.

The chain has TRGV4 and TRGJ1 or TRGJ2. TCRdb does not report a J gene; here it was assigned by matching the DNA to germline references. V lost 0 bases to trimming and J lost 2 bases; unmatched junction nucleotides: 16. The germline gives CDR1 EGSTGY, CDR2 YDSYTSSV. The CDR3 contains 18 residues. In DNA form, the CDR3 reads TGTGCCACCTGGGATGGGCGCTTTGGCCGGACCCATTATTATAAGAAACTCTTT. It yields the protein CATWDGRFGRTHYYKKLF.

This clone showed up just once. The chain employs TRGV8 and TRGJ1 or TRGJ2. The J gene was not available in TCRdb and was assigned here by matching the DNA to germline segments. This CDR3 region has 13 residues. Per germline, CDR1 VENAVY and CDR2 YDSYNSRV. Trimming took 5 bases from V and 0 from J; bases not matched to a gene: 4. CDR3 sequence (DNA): TGTGCCACCTGGGTGCAGAATTATTATAAGAAACTCTTT. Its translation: CATWVQNYYKKLF.

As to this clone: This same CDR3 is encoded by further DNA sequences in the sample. The CDR3 DNA sequence: TGTGCCTTGTGGGAGGTGCCACAAGAGTTGGGCAAAAAAATCAAGGTATTT. It translates to CALWEVPQELGKKIKVF. The chain combines TRGV9 with TRGJP. As TCRdb names no J gene, one was assigned here on the basis of a DNA match to germline. Germline V lookup: CDR1 GITISATS, CDR2 ISYDGTV (reference sequence). This CDR3 region has 17 residues. Trimming removed 0 bases from V and 4 bases from J; junction bases left unmatched: 3.

The CDR3 spells CATWDGRFGLTHYYKKLF. The CDR3, as DNA: TGTGCCACCTGGGATGGGCGCTTTGGCCTTACCCATTATTATAAGAAACTCTTT. The V gene is TRGV4, the J gene TRGJ1 or TRGJ2. Since TCRdb gives no J gene, matching the DNA to germline was used here to assign it. The CDR3 covers 18 residues. The V gene's germline CDR1 is EGSTGY and CDR2 YDSYTSSV. J lost 2 bases, V lost 0 bases, and 16 bases had no gene match.

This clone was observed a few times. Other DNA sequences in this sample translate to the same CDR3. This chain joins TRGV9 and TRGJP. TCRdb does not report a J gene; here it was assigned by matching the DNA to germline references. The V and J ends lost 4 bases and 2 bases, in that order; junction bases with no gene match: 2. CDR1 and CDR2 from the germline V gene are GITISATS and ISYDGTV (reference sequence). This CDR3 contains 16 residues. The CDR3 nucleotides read TGTGCCTTGTGGGACCGGCAAGAGTTGGGCAAAAAAATCAAGGTATTT. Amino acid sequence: CALWDRQELGKKIKVF.

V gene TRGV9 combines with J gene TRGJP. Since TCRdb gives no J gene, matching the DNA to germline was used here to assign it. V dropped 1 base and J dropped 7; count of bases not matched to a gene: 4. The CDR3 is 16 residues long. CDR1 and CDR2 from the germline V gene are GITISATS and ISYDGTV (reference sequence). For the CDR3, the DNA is TGTGCCTTGTGGGAGGTTGAGGAGTTGGGCAAAAAAATCAAGGTATTT. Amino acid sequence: CALWEVEELGKKIKVF.

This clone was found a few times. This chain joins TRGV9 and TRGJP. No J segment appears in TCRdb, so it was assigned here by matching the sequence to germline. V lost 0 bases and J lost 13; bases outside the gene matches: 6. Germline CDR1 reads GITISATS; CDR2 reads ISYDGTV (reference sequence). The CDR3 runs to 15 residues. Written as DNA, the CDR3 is TGTGCCTTGTGGGAGGTGTTCAGTGGCAAAAAAATCAAGGTATTT. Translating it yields CALWEVFSGKKIKVF.

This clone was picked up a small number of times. CDR3 loop: CALWDPRELGKKIKVF. The CDR3 coding sequence is TGTGCCTTGTGGGACCCCAGGGAGTTGGGCAAAAAAATCAAGGTATTT. J is TRGJP and V is TRGV9. Here the J gene came from matching the DNA to germline, since TCRdb omits it. The J segment lost 7 bases and the V segment lost 4 bases, leaving 7 bases of the junction unmatched. CDR3 length: 16 residues. Germline CDR1 is GITISATS and CDR2 is ISYDGTV (reference sequence).

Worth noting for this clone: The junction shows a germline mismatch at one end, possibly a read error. The DNA of the CDR3 is TGTGCCACCTGGGACGGTGAGAATTACTATAAGAAACTCTTT. Encoded protein: CATWDGENYYKKLF. This chain links TRGV5 with TRGJ1 or TRGJ2. The J gene, not given by TCRdb, was assigned here from a germline match of the nucleotide sequence. This CDR3 comprises 14 residues. Germline V lookup: CDR1 VINAFY, CDR2 YDVSNSKD.

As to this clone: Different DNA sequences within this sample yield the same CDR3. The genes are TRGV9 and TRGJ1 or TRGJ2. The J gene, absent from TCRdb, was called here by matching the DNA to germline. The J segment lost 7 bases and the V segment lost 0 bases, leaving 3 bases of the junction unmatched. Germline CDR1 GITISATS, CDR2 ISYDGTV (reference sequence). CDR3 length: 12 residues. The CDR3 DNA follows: TGTGCCTTGTGGGAGGTGCGGTATAAGAAACTCTTT. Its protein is CALWEVRYKKLF.

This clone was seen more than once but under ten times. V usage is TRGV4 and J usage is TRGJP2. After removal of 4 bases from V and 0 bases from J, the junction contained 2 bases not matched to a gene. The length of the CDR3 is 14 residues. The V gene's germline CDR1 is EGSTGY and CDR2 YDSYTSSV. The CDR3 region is CATWEYSSDWIKTF. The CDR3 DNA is TGTGCCACCTGGGAGTATAGTAGTGATTGGATCAAGACGTTT.

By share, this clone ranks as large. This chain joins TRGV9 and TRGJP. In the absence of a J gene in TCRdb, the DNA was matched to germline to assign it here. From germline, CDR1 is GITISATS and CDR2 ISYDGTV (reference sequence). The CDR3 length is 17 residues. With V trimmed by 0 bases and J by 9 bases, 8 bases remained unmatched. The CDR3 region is CALWEVQVRLGKKIKVF. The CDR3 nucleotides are TGTGCCTTGTGGGAGGTGCAGGTAAGGTTGGGCAAAAAAATCAAGGTATTT.

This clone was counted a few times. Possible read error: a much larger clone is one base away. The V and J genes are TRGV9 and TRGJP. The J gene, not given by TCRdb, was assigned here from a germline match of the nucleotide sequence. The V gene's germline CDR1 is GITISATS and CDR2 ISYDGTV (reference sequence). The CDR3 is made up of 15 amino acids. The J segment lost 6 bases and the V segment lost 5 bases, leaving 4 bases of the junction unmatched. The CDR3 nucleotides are TGTGCCTTGTGGGGGGTAGAGTTGGGCAAAAAAATCAAGGTATTT. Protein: CALWGVELGKKIKVF.

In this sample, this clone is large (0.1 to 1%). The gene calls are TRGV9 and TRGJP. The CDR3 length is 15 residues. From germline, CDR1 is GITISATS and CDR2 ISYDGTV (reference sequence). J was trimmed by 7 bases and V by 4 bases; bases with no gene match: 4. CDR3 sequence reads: CALWDGELGKKIKVF. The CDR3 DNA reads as TGTGCCTTGTGGGACGGGGAGTTGGGCAAAAAAATCAAGGTATTT.

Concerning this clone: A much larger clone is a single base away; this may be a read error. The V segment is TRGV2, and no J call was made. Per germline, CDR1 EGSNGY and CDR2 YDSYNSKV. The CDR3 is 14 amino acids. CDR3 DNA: TGTGCCACCTGGGACGGCCCAAATCGGCGAAAGAGACTCTTT. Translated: CATWDGPNRRKRLF.

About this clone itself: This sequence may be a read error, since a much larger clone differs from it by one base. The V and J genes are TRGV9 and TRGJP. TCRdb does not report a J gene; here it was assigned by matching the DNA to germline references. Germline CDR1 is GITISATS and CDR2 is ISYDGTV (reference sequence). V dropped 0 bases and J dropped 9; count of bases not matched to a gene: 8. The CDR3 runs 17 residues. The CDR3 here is CALWEVRVRLGKKIKVF. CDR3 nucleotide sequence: TGTGCCTTGTGGGAGGTGCGGGTAAGGTTGGGCAAAAAAATCAAGGTATTT.

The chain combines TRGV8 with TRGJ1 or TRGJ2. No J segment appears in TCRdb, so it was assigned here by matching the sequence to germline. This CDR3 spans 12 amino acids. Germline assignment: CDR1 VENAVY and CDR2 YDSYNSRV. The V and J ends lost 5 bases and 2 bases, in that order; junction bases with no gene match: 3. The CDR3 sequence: CATWGHYYKKLF. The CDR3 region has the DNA TGTGCCACCTGGGGCCATTATTATAAGAAACTCTTT.

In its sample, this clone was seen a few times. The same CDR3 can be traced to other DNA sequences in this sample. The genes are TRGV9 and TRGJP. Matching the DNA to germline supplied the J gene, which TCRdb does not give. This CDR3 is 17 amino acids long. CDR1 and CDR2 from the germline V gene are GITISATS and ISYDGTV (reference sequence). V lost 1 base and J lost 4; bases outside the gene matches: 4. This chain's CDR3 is CALWEVPQELGKKIKVF. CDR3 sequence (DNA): TGTGCCTTGTGGGAGGTACCTCAAGAGTTGGGCAAAAAAATCAAGGTATTT.

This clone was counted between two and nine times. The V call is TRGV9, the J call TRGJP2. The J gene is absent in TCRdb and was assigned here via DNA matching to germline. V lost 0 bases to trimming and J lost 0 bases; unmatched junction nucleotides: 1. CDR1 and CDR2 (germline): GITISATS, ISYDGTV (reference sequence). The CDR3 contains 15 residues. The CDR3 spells CALWEVHSSDWIKTF. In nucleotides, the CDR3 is TGTGCCTTGTGGGAGGTGCATAGTAGTGATTGGATCAAGACGTTT.

The CDR3 loop reads CALWETEVGEKIKVF. For the CDR3, the DNA is TGTGCCTTGTGGGAGACGGAGGTGGGCGAAAAAATAAAGGTCTTT. The J segment was not called; the V segment is TRGV9. The germline CDR1 and CDR2 sequences are GITISATS and ISYDGTV (reference sequence). This CDR3 region has 15 residues.

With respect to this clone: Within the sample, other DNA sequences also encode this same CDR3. CDR3 residues: CALWESLPEELGKKIKVF. The DNA of the CDR3 is TGTGCCTTGTGGGAGTCACTCCCGGAGGAGTTGGGCAAAAAAATCAAGGTATTT. This sequence joins TRGV9 and TRGJP. In the absence of a J gene in TCRdb, the DNA was matched to germline to assign it here. The length of the CDR3 is 18 residues. V gave up 3 bases and J gave up 7 bases; unmatched junction bases: 12. Germline CDR1 GITISATS, CDR2 ISYDGTV (reference sequence).

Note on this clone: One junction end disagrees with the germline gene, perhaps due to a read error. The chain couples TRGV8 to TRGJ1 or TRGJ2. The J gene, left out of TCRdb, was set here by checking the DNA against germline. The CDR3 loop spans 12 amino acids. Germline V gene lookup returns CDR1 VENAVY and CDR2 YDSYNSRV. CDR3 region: CANWGHYYKKLF. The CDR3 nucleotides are TGTGCCAACTGGGGCCATTATTATAAGAAACTCTTT.

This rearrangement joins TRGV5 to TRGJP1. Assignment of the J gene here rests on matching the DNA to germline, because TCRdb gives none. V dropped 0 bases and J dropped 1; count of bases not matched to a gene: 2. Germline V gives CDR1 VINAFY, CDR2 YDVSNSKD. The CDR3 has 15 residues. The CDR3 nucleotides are TGTGCCACCTGGGACAGGCCTACCACTGGTTGGTTCAAGATATTT. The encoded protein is CATWDRPTTGWFKIF.

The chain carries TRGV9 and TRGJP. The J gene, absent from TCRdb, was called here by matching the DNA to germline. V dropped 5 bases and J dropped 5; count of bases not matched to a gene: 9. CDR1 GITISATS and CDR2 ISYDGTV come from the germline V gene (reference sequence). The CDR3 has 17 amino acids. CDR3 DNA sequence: TGTGCCTTGTGGGCAGCATTTGAAGAGTTGGGCAAAAAAATCAAGGTATTT. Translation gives CALWAAFEELGKKIKVF.

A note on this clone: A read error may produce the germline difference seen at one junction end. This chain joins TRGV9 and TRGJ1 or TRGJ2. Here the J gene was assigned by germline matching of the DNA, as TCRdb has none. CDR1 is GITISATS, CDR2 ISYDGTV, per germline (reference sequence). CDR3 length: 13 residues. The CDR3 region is CALWEVAYHKKLF. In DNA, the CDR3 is TGTGCCTTGTGGGAGGTAGCTTATCATAAGAAACTCTTT.

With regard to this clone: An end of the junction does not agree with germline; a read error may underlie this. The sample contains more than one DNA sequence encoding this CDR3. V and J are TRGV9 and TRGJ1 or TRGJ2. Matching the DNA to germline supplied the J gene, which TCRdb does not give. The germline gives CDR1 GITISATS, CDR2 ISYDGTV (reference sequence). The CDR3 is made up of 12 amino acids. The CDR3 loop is CALWEVYYKKLF. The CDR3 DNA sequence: TGTGCCCTGTGGGAGGTTTATTATAAGAAACTCTTT.

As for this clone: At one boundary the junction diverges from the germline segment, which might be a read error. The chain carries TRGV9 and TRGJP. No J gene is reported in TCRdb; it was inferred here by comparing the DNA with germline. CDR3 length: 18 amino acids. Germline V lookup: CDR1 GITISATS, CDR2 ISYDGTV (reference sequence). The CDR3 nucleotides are TGTGCCTTGTGGGAGGTGCCCACACAAGAGTTGGGCGAAAAAATCAAGGTATTT. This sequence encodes CALWEVPTQELGEKIKVF.

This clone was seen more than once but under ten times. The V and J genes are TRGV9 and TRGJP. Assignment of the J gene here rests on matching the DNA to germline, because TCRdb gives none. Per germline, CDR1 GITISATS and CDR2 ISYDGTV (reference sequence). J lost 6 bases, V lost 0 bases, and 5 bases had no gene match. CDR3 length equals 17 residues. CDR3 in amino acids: CALWEVWGELGKKIKVF. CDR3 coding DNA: TGTGCCTTGTGGGAGGTGTGGGGAGAGTTGGGCAAAAAAATCAAGGTATTT.

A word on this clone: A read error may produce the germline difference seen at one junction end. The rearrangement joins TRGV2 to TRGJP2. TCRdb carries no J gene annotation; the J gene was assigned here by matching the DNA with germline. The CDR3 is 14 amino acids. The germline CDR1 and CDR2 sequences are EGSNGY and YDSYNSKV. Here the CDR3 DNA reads TGTGCCACCTGGGGCGGGCATAGTGATTGGATCAAGACGTTT. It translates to CATWGGHSDWIKTF.